Below are 11 T cell receptor beta chains sequenced from a single sample in a study of blood T cell repertoires in COVID-19. Produced via immunoSEQ multiplex PCR; TCRdb's table is partial and in-frame only. The sample includes approximately 63,000 clones, 70% to 85% seen only once; the top ten take approximately 6%. The sequencing sample was made of peripheral blood. The receptors shown here come from a woman in her seventies with acute or convalescent COVID-19.

The chain is built from TRBV5-1 and TRBJ2-5; 7 positions match TRBD1. V lost 10 bases to trimming and J lost 2 bases; unmatched junction nucleotides: 11. The CDR3 contains 14 residues. Germline V gives CDR1 SGHRS, CDR2 YFSETQ. The CDR3 nucleotides are TGCGCCGACAGGGTAGGGCCGAGTCAAGAGACCCAGTACTTC. It translates to CADRVGPSQETQYF.

The gene calls are TRBV18 and TRBJ2-1; TRBD2 aligns across 8 bases. V was clipped by 8 bases and J by 2 bases; unmatched bases: 5. The CDR3 has 14 amino acids. Germline V gene sequence: CDR1 KGHSH, CDR2 LQKENI. The CDR3 protein is CASTGGVPYNEQFF. In DNA, the CDR3 is TGTGCCAGCACGGGGGGGGTGCCCTACAATGAGCAGTTCTTC.

Note on this clone: Compared with germline, one end of the junction differs, possibly owing to a read error. The sample holds other DNA sequences that translate to the same CDR3. The chain combines TRBV7-2 with TRBJ2-7; TRBD1 is a possible D gene (5 bases). This CDR3 spans 13 amino acids. Germline V gives CDR1 SGHTA, CDR2 FQGNSA. CDR3 sequence (DNA): TGCGCCAGCCGAGCAGGGAATTCCTACGAGCAGTACTTC. As protein: CASRAGNSYEQYF.

This chain links TRBV7-9 with TRBJ2-2, with 9 bases fitting TRBD2. V lost 5 bases and J lost 4; bases outside the gene matches: 8. Per the germline V gene, CDR1 is SEHNR and CDR2 is FQNEAQ (reference sequence). This CDR3 comprises 16 residues. CDR3 loop: CASSDLAGTVTGELFF. CDR3 nucleotides: TGTGCCAGCAGCGACCTAGCGGGGACAGTCACCGGGGAGCTGTTTTTT.

The chain combines TRBV6-5 with TRBJ1-1, with TRBD1 matching over 10 bases. The CDR3 contains 15 residues. V shed 6 bases, J shed 6 bases, and the junction held 10 bases outside the gene matches. Germline-derived CDR1 and CDR2 are MNHEY and SVGAGI. The CDR3: CASRSSTGGFAEAFF. The CDR3 nucleotides read TGTGCCAGCAGATCCTCGACAGGGGGCTTCGCTGAAGCTTTCTTT.

The J gene is TRBJ2-5, the V gene TRBV19, with 7 bases that match TRBD1. The CDR3 is made up of 12 amino acids. The germline V gene encodes CDR1 LNHDA and CDR2 SQIVND (reference sequence). J lost 5 bases, V lost 9 bases, and 6 bases had no gene match. CDR3 DNA sequence: TGTGCCAGCGTCGACAGGGCTGAGACCCAGTACTTC. It specifies CASVDRAETQYF.

The CDR3 DNA reads TGTGCCAGTAGTACATTAGGGGCCGAAGGTTTCGACATTCAGTACTTC. Protein product: CASSTLGAEGFDIQYF. V usage is TRBV19 and J usage is TRBJ2-4, with a possible D match to TRBD1 (5 bases). This CDR3 has 16 residues. Germline CDR1 is LNHDA and CDR2 is SQIVND (reference sequence). V lost 4 bases and J lost 8, with 21 bases in between.

As for this clone: Different DNA sequences within this sample yield the same CDR3. V is TRBV5-1 and J is TRBJ2-2; 12 bases line up with TRBD2. The V gene end was trimmed by 5 bases and the J gene end by 2 bases; junction bases not matched to a gene: 1. CDR1 is SGHRS and CDR2 is YFSETQ in the germline V gene. This CDR3 has 15 amino acids. CDR3 sequence reads: CASRLAGGNTGELFF. DNA of the CDR3: TGCGCCAGCAGACTAGCGGGGGGAAACACCGGGGAGCTGTTTTTT.

This clone was seen only a few times. The chain recombines TRBV5-6 with TRBJ1-6, with no clear D. Trimming shortened V by 2 bases and J by 9 bases, and 12 bases separated the two germline ends. The CDR3 runs to 14 residues. Germline CDR1 is SGHDT and CDR2 is YYEEEE. CDR3 DNA: TGTGCCAGCAGCTTCGTTGAAGGAGGTTCACCCCTCCACTTT. Residues: CASSFVEGGSPLHF.

V gene TRBV5-1 combines with J gene TRBJ2-7, with no clear D. There are 11 residues in the CDR3. The V and J ends lost 4 bases and 2 bases respectively, with 4 bases between them. CDR1 is SGHRS, CDR2 YFSETQ, per germline. CDR3: CASSDTYEQYF. The CDR3 DNA follows: TGCGCCAGCAGCGACACCTACGAGCAGTACTTC.

This clone was picked up one time. The rearrangement joins TRBV10-3 to TRBJ2-7; 8 nucleotides align to TRBD2. The CDR3 loop spans 16 amino acids. J gave up 3 bases and V 11 bases, and 18 bases lay outside the gene matches. Looked up from germline, CDR1 is ENHRY and CDR2 is SYGVKD. CDR3 in DNA: TGTGCCGTCACAGACCCGGGACTAGACCTTGTCTACGAGCAGTACTTC. This encodes CAVTDPGLDLVYEQYF.